This is a list of T cell receptor beta chains from one sample in a study of blood T cell repertoires in COVID-19. TCRdb keeps only in-frame clones here, not all; method: immunoSEQ multiplex PCR. The table has fewer than 200,000 clones, approximately 86% seen once; the top ten hold 2% to 3%. The material sequenced was peripheral blood. The receptors shown here come from an elderly woman with COVID-19, enrolled during active disease. CDR3s include the opening cysteine and the closing phenylalanine or tryptophan. Each record gives: V gene, D gene, J gene, clone size, CDR3 protein, CDR3 DNA. A D gene is named only where the DNA matches it firmly. Some rows mark clone size as missing; the rest say once, few, many or name a class of expanded clone.

V: TRBV28
D: TRBD1
J: TRBJ1-2
size: NA
CDR3: CASRPGTVYGYTF
DNA: TGTGCCAGCAGGCCCGGGACAGTTTATGGCTACACCTTC

V: TRBV20-1
D: NA
J: TRBJ1-6
size: NA
CDR3: CSATGYAPLHF
DNA: TGCAGTGCTACAGGGTACGCACCCCTCCACTTT

V: TRBV4-2
D: NA
J: TRBJ1-6
size: once
CDR3: CASSQGTLMGSNSPLHF
DNA: TGTGCCAGCAGCCAAGGGACTCTCATGGGTTCTAATTCACCCCTCCACTTT

V: TRBV6-4
D: NA
J: TRBJ2-4
size: NA
CDR3: CASSDSTGNSPKNIQYF
DNA: TGTGCCAGCAGTGACTCGACGGGGAACTCTCCCAAAAACATTCAGTACTTC

V: TRBV6-5
D: NA
J: TRBJ1-3
size: few
CDR3: CASRPRQAQGNTIYF
DNA: TGTGCCAGCAGACCTCGACAGGCGCAAGGAAACACCATATATTTT

V: TRBV7-8
D: NA
J: TRBJ1-1
size: NA
CDR3: CASRSGALEAFF
DNA: TGTGCCAGCAGGTCAGGGGCCCTTGAAGCTTTCTTT

V: TRBV6-2/TRBV6-3
D: TRBD2
J: TRBJ2-1
size: NA
CDR3: CASSPTGLAGVRSYNEQFF
DNA: TGTGCCAGCAGCCCAACGGGGCTAGCGGGAGTGCGATCCTACAATGAGCAGTTCTTC

V: TRBV7-9
D: NA
J: TRBJ1-1
size: NA
CDR3: CASSVTVTEAFF
DNA: TGTGCCAGCAGCGTTACAGTCACTGAAGCTTTCTTT

V: TRBV29-1
D: NA
J: TRBJ2-3
size: once
CDR3: CSVVEQLHTDTQYF
DNA: TGCAGCGTTGTCGAACAGCTACACACAGATACGCAGTATTTT

V: TRBV4-3
D: TRBD1
J: TRBJ1-4
size: NA
CDR3: CASSRDREEKLFF
DNA: TGCGCCAGCAGCCGGGACAGGGAAGAAAAACTGTTTTTT

V: TRBV7-8
D: NA
J: TRBJ1-1
size: NA
CDR3: CASSLGQLNTEAFF
DNA: TGTGCCAGCAGCTTAGGACAGTTGAACACTGAAGCTTTCTTT

V: TRBV11-1
D: TRBD2
J: TRBJ2-3
size: NA
CDR3: CASSLAPSGGPDTQYF
DNA: TGTGCCAGCAGCTTAGCGCCCAGCGGGGGTCCAGATACGCAGTATTTT

V: TRBV4-3
D: TRBD1
J: TRBJ1-2
size: NA
CDR3: CASSQDRVGDGYTF
DNA: TGCGCCAGCAGTCAGGACAGGGTTGGGGATGGCTACACCTTC

V: TRBV27
D: NA
J: TRBJ1-1
size: NA
CDR3: CASSLLRDTEAFF
DNA: TGTGCCAGCAGTCTACTCCGGGACACTGAAGCTTTCTTT

V: TRBV2
D: TRBD1
J: TRBJ1-2
size: NA
CDR3: CASVNRGSEYGYTF
DNA: TGTGCCAGCGTTAACAGGGGTAGTGAGTATGGCTACACCTTC

V: TRBV18
D: NA
J: TRBJ2-2
size: NA
CDR3: CASSPEQGNTGELFF
DNA: TGTGCCAGCTCACCAGAACAGGGTAACACCGGGGAGCTGTTTTTT

V: TRBV2
D: NA
J: TRBJ1-5
size: NA
CDR3: CASTRSGGEPQHF
DNA: TGTGCCAGCACCCGTAGTGGTGGAGAGCCCCAGCATTTT